This T cell receptor beta chain appears in the sequencing data of a study of shared clonotypes between healthy human individuals. V gave up 5 bases and J gave up 1 base; unmatched junction bases: 6. In germline, CDR1 is SGHVS, CDR2 FQNEAQ. This CDR3 has 16 amino acids. The table came from immunoSEQ multiplex PCR; TCRdb's copy has only in-frame clones and leaves some out. The repertoire holds 2 million to 2.5 million clones, with roughly 93% as singletons. The chain carries TRBV7-8 and TRBJ1-3, with 9 bases fitting TRBD1. Sequenced: naive CD4+ T cells from PBMCs. Subset here: CD45RA+ positively selected. The TCR sequence derives from a man between 18 and 29 years old in good health. Some clones in this sample may be carry-over from other donors' samples. CDR3 amino acids: CASSVTGTGSGNTIYF. The CDR3 nucleotides are TGTGCCAGCAGCGTAACCGGGACAGGGTCTGGAAACACCATATATTTT.